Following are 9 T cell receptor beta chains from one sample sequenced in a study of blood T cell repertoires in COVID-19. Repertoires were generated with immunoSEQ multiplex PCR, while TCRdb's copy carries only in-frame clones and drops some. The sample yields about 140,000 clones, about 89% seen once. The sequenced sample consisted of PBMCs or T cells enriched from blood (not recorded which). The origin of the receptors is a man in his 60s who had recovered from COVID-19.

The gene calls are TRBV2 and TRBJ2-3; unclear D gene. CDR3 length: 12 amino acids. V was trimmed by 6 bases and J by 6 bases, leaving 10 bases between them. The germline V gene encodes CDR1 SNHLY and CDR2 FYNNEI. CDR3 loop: CASRLTPDTQYF. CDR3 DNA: TGTGCCAGCAGGCTGACACCCGATACGCAGTATTTT.

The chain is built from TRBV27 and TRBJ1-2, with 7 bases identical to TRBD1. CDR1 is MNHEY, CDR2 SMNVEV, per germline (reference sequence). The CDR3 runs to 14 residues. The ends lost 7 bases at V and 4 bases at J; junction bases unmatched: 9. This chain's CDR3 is CASKIMTGFYGYTF. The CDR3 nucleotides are TGTGCCAGCAAGATTATGACAGGGTTCTATGGCTACACCTTC.

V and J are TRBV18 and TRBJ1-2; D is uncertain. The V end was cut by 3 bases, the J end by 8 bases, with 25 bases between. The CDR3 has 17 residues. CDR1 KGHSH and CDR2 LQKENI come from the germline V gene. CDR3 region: CASSPYKVSSVSEGYTF. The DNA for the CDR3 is TGTGCCAGCTCACCCTATAAGGTTAGCAGCGTTTCGGAGGGCTACACCTTC.

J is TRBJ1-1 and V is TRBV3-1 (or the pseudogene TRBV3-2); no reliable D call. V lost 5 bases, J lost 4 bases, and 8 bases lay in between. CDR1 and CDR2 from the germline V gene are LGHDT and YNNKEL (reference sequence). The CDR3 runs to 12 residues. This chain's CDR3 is CASSAGSTEAFF. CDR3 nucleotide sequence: TGTGCCAGCAGCGCAGGCAGCACTGAAGCTTTCTTT.

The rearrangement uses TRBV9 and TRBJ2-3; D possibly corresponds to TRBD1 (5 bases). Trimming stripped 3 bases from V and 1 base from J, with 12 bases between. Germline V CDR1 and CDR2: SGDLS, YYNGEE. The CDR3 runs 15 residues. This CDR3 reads CASSDRGGRTDTQYF. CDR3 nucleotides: TGTGCCAGCAGCGATAGGGGCGGCCGCACAGATACGCAGTATTTT.

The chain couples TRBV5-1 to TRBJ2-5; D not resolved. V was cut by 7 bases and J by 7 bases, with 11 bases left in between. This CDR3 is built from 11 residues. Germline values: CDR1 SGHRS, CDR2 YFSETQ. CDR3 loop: CASSSPGTQYF. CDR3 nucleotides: TGCGCCAGCTCCTCGCCCGGGACCCAGTACTTC. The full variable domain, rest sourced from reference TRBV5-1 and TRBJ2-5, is KAGVTQTPRYLIKTRGQQVTLSCSPISGHRSVSWYQQTPGQGLQFLFEYFSETQRNKGNFPGRFSGRQFSNSRSEMNVSTLELGDSALYLCASSSPGTQYFGPGTRLLVL.

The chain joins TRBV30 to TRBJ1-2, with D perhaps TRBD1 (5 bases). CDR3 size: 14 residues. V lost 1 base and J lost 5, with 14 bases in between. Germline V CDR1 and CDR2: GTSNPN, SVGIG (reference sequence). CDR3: CAWSGPPTAYGYTF. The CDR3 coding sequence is TGTGCCTGGAGTGGACCGCCGACAGCTTATGGCTACACCTTC. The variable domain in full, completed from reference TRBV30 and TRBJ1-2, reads SQTIHQWPATLVQPVGSPLSLECTVEGTSNPNLYWYRQAAGRGLQLLFYSVGIGQISSEVPQNLSASRPQDRQFILSSKKLLLSDSGFYLCAWSGPPTAYGYTFGSGTRLTVV.

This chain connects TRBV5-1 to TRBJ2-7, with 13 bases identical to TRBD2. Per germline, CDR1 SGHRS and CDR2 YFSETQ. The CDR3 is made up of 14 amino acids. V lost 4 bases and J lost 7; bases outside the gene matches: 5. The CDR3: CASSEGLAGPEQYF. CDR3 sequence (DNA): TGCGCCAGCAGCGAGGGACTAGCGGGACCTGAGCAGTACTTC.

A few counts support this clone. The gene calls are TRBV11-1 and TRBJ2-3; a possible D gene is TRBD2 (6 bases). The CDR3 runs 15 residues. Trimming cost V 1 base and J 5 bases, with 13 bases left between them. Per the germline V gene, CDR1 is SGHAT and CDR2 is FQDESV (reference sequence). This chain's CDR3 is CASSLGGRGGDTQYF. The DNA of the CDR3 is TGTGCCAGCAGCTTAGGAGGGCGGGGTGGAGATACGCAGTATTTT.